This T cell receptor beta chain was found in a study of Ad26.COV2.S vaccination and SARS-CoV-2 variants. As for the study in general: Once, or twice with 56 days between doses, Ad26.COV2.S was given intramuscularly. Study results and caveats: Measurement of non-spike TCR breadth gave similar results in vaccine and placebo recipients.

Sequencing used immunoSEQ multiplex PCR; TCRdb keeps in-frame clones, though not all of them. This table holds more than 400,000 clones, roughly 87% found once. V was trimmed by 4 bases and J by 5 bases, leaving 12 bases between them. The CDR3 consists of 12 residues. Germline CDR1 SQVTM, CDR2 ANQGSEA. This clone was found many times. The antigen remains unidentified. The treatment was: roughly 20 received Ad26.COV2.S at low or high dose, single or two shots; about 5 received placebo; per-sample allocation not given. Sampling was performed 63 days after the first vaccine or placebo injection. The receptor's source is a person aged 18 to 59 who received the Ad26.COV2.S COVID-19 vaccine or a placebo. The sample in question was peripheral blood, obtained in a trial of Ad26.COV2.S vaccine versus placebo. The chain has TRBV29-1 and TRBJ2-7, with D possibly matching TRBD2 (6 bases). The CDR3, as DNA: TGCAGCGTTGGTCGGGAGATTAACGAGCAGTACTTC. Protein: CSVGREINEQYF.